A single sample is the source of the 23 T cell receptor beta chains below, sequenced in a study of monozygotic twins with inflammatory bowel disease. TCRdb reprocessed the 5' RACE reads and keeps a single row for each CDR3 protein, giving no DNA. Its listing shows about 380,000 distinct CDR3 sequences. What was sequenced was blood. These receptors originate from a human donor with ulcerative colitis or Crohn's disease, or a healthy co-twin of an affected twin (not recorded which).

This rearrangement joins TRBV7-9 to TRBJ1-1; TCRdb's D call of TRBD1 is untestable without DNA. This CDR3 is 14 amino acids long. Per germline, CDR1 SEHNR and CDR2 FQNEAQ (reference sequence). The CDR3 protein is CASSSRDRDIEAFF. The variable domain in full, completed from reference TRBV7-9 and TRBJ1-1, reads DTGVSQNPRHKITKRGQNVTFRCDPISEHNRLYWYRQTLGQGPEFLTYFQNEAQLEKSRLLSDRFSAERPKGSFSTLEIQRTEQGDSAMYLCASSSRDRDIEAFFGQGTRLTVV.

CDR3 amino acids: CASSLASGGENEQFF. This rearrangement joins TRBV7-3 to TRBJ2-1; lacking DNA, the TRBD2 call made by TCRdb goes unchecked. The CDR3 has 15 residues. Per germline, CDR1 SGHTA and CDR2 FQGTGA.

This chain links TRBV29-1 with TRBJ1-1. The germline gives CDR1 SQVTM, CDR2 ANQGSEA. CDR3 size: 14 residues. CDR3 residues: CSVGASAGNTEAFF.

This chain uses TRBV6-5 with TRBJ1-2; TCRdb returns TRBD1, unconfirmable since there is no DNA. Germline CDR1 reads MNHEY; CDR2 reads SVGAGI. The length of the CDR3 is 11 residues. CDR3 region: CATSGGAGYTF.

J is TRBJ2-1 and V is TRBV6-2 or TRBV6-3; the TCRdb D gene call, TRBD1, has no DNA to confirm it. Germline V gene lookup returns CDR1 MNHEY and CDR2 SVGEGT. There are 16 residues in the CDR3. The CDR3 here is CASRPMTGGSYNEQFF.

The V gene is TRBV24-1, the J gene TRBJ1-5; TCRdb's D call of TRBD1 is untestable without DNA. Per germline, CDR1 KGHDR and CDR2 SFDVKD. The CDR3 totals 19 residues. Here the CDR3 reads CATSGGDREVLEGNQPQHF.

This chain joins TRBV29-1 and TRBJ2-7. This CDR3 region has 11 residues. Germline CDR1 is SQVTM and CDR2 is ANQGSEA. CDR3 sequence reads: CSGRSSYEQYF.

The chain carries TRBV25-1 and TRBJ2-3; TCRdb proposes TRBD2, but this gene call is untestable without DNA. Germline CDR1 is MGHDK and CDR2 is SYGVNS. The CDR3 runs to 18 residues. CDR3 in amino acids: CASSELGGGSPSTDTQYF.

This sequence joins TRBV19 and TRBJ2-4; no DNA is available, so the TRBD2 call from TCRdb remains unchecked. The CDR3 runs 17 residues. The germline CDR1 and CDR2 sequences are LNHDA and SQIVND (reference sequence). CDR3 sequence reads: CASSIVGRGLAKNIQYF.

V is TRBV28 and J is TRBJ1-5; the D call from TCRdb, TRBD1, cannot be confirmed without DNA. The CDR3 length is 15 residues. Germline-derived CDR1 and CDR2 are MDHEN and SYDVKM. The CDR3 region is CASSLMGRGHQPQHF.

The V gene is TRBV7-8, the J gene TRBJ2-7; TCRdb outputs TRBD1, but without DNA this stays unchecked. The germline V gene has CDR1 SGHVS and CDR2 FQNEAQ. This CDR3 contains 16 residues. CDR3 loop: CASSFRTGGASYEQYF.

The chain is built from TRBV12-3 or TRBV12-4 and TRBJ1-2. The CDR3 covers 13 residues. The CDR3 here is CASRLEVPNGYTF.

The chain is built from TRBV24-1 and TRBJ2-7; TCRdb names TRBD2, which stays unverified in the absence of DNA. This CDR3 spans 14 amino acids. Per the germline V gene, CDR1 is KGHDR and CDR2 is SFDVKD. The CDR3 reads CATSDPSASYEQYF.

V gene TRBV12-3 or TRBV12-4 combines with J gene TRBJ2-6; TCRdb's D gene call, TRBD1, goes unchecked for lack of DNA. This CDR3 contains 13 residues. CDR3 residues: CVTTGAGANVLTF.

The rearrangement uses TRBV7-3 and TRBJ2-2. Germline V gene lookup returns CDR1 SGHTA and CDR2 FQGTGA. The CDR3 has 13 residues. The chain's CDR3 is CASSRGNTGELFF.

The chain links TRBV20-1 to TRBJ1-5; TCRdb names TRBD1, which stays unverified in the absence of DNA. Germline CDR1 is DFQATT and CDR2 is SNEGSKA (reference sequence). The CDR3 is 13 residues long. The CDR3 reads CSASGGANQPQHF.

The genes are TRBV5-6 and TRBJ1-4; there is no DNA to check the TCRdb D call of TRBD1. From germline, CDR1 is SGHDT and CDR2 YYEEEE. The CDR3 covers 14 residues. CDR3 region: CASSLGLSRQGLFF.

The CDR3 reads CASSPRDRRRTEAFF. This sequence joins TRBV7-8 and TRBJ1-1; TCRdb names TRBD1, which stays unverified in the absence of DNA. CDR3 size: 15 residues. From germline, CDR1 is SGHVS and CDR2 FQNEAQ.

The chain uses TRBV5-6 and TRBJ2-3. From germline, CDR1 is SGHDT and CDR2 YYEEEE. There are 16 residues in the CDR3. This chain's CDR3 is CASSLTQGISTDTQYF.

The V gene is TRBV20-1, the J gene TRBJ1-1; TCRdb calls TRBD1, which cannot be checked without DNA. The CDR3 is 15 residues long. CDR1 and CDR2 from the germline V gene are DFQATT and SNEGSKA (reference sequence). The CDR3 reads CSARDKGAGNTEAFF.

The V call is TRBV5-1, the J call TRBJ2-1; the TCRdb D gene call, TRBD1, has no DNA to confirm it. CDR3 length: 14 residues. Germline CDR1 is SGHRS and CDR2 is YFSETQ. The CDR3 reads CASSSRDLAGEQFF.

The V gene is TRBV7-2, the J gene TRBJ2-2; TCRdb names TRBD2, which stays unverified in the absence of DNA. Germline V CDR1 and CDR2: SGHTA, FQGNSA. The CDR3 totals 16 residues. CDR3 region: CASSLVGTSGLAGLFF. Using reference TRBV7-2 and TRBJ2-2 for the parts outside the CDR3, the full variable domain is GAGVSQSPSNKVTEKGKDVELRCDPISGHTALYWYRQSLGQGLEFLIYFQGNSAPDKSGLPSDRFSAERTGGSVSTLTIQRTQQEDSAVYLCASSLVGTSGLAGLFFGEGSRLTVL.

The gene calls are TRBV4-3 and TRBJ2-5; the D call of TRBD1 rests on TCRdb alone, since no DNA is present to check it. CDR1 is LGHNA and CDR2 is YSLEER in the germline V gene. The CDR3 totals 15 residues. CDR3 sequence: CASSQATGYKETQYF.